The rows below give T cell receptor beta chains drawn from one sample of a study of T cells in Graves' hyperthyroidism and ophthalmopathy. Each CDR3 protein is one row after TCRdb ran MiXCR on the multiplex PCR reads. Of 380,000 or so distinct CDR3 sequences in the sample, roughly 14% were seen once. Sequencing input: blood. These receptors all stem from a woman aged 25 to 39 with Graves' hyperthyroidism. The CDR3 runs from the conserved cysteine through the conserved F or W. D genes are given only for firm matches. Clone size, where shown, is once, few, many, or a class for clones that have expanded.

j_call d_call clone_size v_call cdr3_nt cdr3_aa
TRBJ2-7 TRBD1 many TRBV7-2 TGTGCCAGCAGCTTAGCTGCGACAGGGGGCTCCTACGAGCAGTACTTC CASSLAATGGSYEQYF
TRBJ2-3 TRBD2 . TRBV19 TGTGCCAGCTCCACCAGGGGTACGACTAGCGGGAGCAGAGATACGCAGTATTTT CASSTRGTTSGSRDTQYF
TRBJ2-7 TRBD2 few TRBV4-3 TGCGCCAGCAGCCAGGGGACTAGAACTTACGAGCAGTACTTC CASSQGTRTYEQYF
TRBJ2-3 . few TRBV28 TGTGCCAGCAGTTCAGCCCGGGGGGATACGCAGTATTTT CASSSARGDTQYF
TRBJ2-3 . many TRBV27 TGTGCCAGCCATCGTCTCGGAGGTCGCACAGATACGCAGTATTTT CASHRLGGRTDTQYF
TRBJ1-2 TRBD1 few TRBV6-1 TGTGCCAGCGGAGGGACAGGGAGACCTAACTATGGCTACACCTTC CASGGTGRPNYGYTF
TRBJ2-5 TRBD2 many TRBV2 TGTGCCAGCAGCCCGGGACTAGCGGGAGTAAGAGGTTCGGAGACCCAGTACTTC CASSPGLAGVRGSETQYF
TRBJ2-2 TRBD2 few TRBV28 TGTGCCAGCACGACTAGCGGGAGGTTCACCGGGGAGCTGTTTTTT CASTTSGRFTGELFF
TRBJ2-5 . . TRBV20-1 TGCAGTGCCCCATCGGACGGTACTTCCCAGTACTTC CSAPSDGTSQYF
TRBJ2-3 . few TRBV7-9 TGTGCGGCCGTTAAGGCTGATACGCAGTATTTT CAAVKADTQYF
TRBJ2-1 . . TRBV7-2 TGTGCCAGCAGCCAACTAGGGGGGGGTCGGGAGCAGTTCTTC CASSQLGGGREQFF
TRBJ2-3 . few TRBV20-1 TGCAGTGCTCCTGCAGGGGGCACAGATACGCAGTATTTT CSAPAGGTDTQYF
TRBJ1-2 . many TRBV28 TGTGCCAGCAGTTTGACCAGGGCGGGCTATGGCTACACCTTC CASSLTRAGYGYTF
TRBJ2-1 . . TRBV6-2/TRBV6-3 TGTGCCAGCAGTTTGCGACAGGTTCAAAATGAGCAGTTCTTC CASSLRQVQNEQFF
TRBJ1-1 TRBD1 many TRBV27 TGTGCCAGCAGCCTACAGGGGAGGGTGAACACTGAAGCTTTCTTT CASSLQGRVNTEAFF
TRBJ2-5 . few TRBV6-1 TGTGCCAGCAGTGCCCTCGCTTCAGCTGGAGAGACCCAGTACTTC CASSALASAGETQYF
TRBJ1-2 . few TRBV25-1 TGTGCCAGCACCCACGGGGGGCTCGATGGCTACACCTTC CASTHGGLDGYTF
TRBJ2-5 . many TRBV28 TGTGCCAGCAGTTTAATAGTGTCGAGAGAGACCCAGTACTTC CASSLIVSRETQYF
TRBJ2-4 TRBD2 few TRBV20-1 TGCAGCGGCGGGAGCGGAGGTTCCTTGGGCATTCAGTACTTC CSGGSGGSLGIQYF
TRBJ1-5 . . TRBV4-3 TGCGCCAGCAGCCAAGACAGGGAGCCCCAGCATTTT CASSQDREPQHF
TRBJ2-7 . many TRBV3-1 TGTGCCAGCAGATACTTGGAAAAGGGACTTTCCTCCTACGAGCAGTACTTC CASRYLEKGLSSYEQYF
TRBJ2-7 TRBD2 many TRBV28 TGTGCCAGCCCTCCTAGCGGAGCGGGAGGTGTCTCCGAGCAGTACTTC CASPPSGAGGVSEQYF
TRBJ2-1 TRBD2 many TRBV12-3/TRBV12-4 TGTGCCAGCAGCCAGACTAGCGGGAGTAACAATGAGCAGTTCTTC CASSQTSGSNNEQFF
TRBJ2-3 . . TRBV5-1 TGCGCCAGCAGCCCCGAAGTAGGAGGTCGCACAGATACGCAGTATTTT CASSPEVGGRTDTQYF
TRBJ2-1 . many TRBV28 TGTGCCAGCAGTTTATTTAATGTGGGGCGGGCCCCCTACAATGAGCAGTTCTTC CASSLFNVGRAPYNEQFF
TRBJ2-5 . . TRBV30 TGTGCCTGGAGCGAGGGGGCAAAGGGAGGGGAGACCCAGTACTTC CAWSEGAKGGETQYF
TRBJ2-7 TRBD2 once TRBV20-1 TGCAGTGCTAGTTCCGGGAGCGCTAGCGGGAGTCCATACGAGCAGTACTTC CSASSGSASGSPYEQYF
TRBJ2-7 . many TRBV18 TGTGCCAGCTCGTACAGGGTGGAGAGCGAGCAGTACTTC CASSYRVESEQYF
TRBJ2-1 TRBD2 . TRBV27 TGTGCCAGCAGCTCCCTTAGTAGCGGGAGAAAGAAGGCGGACAATGAGCAGTTCTTC CASSSLSSGRKKADNEQFF
TRBJ1-4 TRBD1 many TRBV2 TGTGCCAGCAGGGGAAAGGGGGCGCTTGCTAATGAAAAACTGTTTTTT CASRGKGALANEKLFF
TRBJ1-1 . many TRBV2 TGTGCCAGCAGTGTTTCGGGGAACGTGAACACTGAAGCTTTCTTT CASSVSGNVNTEAFF
TRBJ2-5 . few TRBV20-1 TGCAGTGCTAGACGGCGTCAAGAGACCCAGTACTTC CSARRRQETQYF
TRBJ2-2 TRBD2 many TRBV12-3/TRBV12-4 TGTGCCACTTGGGGGGGACTAGCGGTTTCCGGGGAGCTGTTTTTT CATWGGLAVSGELFF
TRBJ2-2 . . TRBV7-9 TGTGCCAGCAGCCCCCCTTTCGCGAACACCGGGGAGCTGTTTTTT CASSPPFANTGELFF
TRBJ2-7 TRBD1 many TRBV7-8 TGTGCCAGCAGCTTTGGACAGGGGGCCGGAGAGCAGTACTTC CASSFGQGAGEQYF
TRBJ2-1 TRBD1 many TRBV2 TGTGCCAGCAGAGAAGGGACAGGGGGTTTCAATGAGCAGTTCTTC CASREGTGGFNEQFF
TRBJ1-1 . . TRBV25-1 TGTGCCAGCATAGGCCCCGTGAACACTGAAGCTTTCTTT CASIGPVNTEAFF
TRBJ2-1 TRBD2 . TRBV2 TGTGCCAGCAGTGGGGGACTAGCGGGAGGTGTCAATGAGCAGTTCTTC CASSGGLAGGVNEQFF
TRBJ2-7 TRBD1 many TRBV6-1 TGTGCCAGCAGAGCCACAGGGGCCAACTACGAGCAGTACTTC CASRATGANYEQYF
TRBJ2-7 TRBD2 . TRBV7-2 TGTGCCAGCAGCCCGTACCCCAGGCTAGCGGGAGTACGCGAGCAGTACTTC CASSPYPRLAGVREQYF
TRBJ2-6 . . TRBV30 TGTGCCTGGACGAGGGGGACTGGGGCCAACGTCCTGACTTTC CAWTRGTGANVLTF
TRBJ2-3 TRBD1 . TRBV10-1 TGCGCCAGCAGTGAGTCTGTGGGGACAGGGGGATTCGGGACAGATACGCAGTATTTT CASSESVGTGGFGTDTQYF
TRBJ1-1 TRBD1 few TRBV11-2 TGTGCCAGCAGCCCTGGACAGGGTGGGAACACTGAAGCTTTCTTT CASSPGQGGNTEAFF
TRBJ2-2 . many TRBV6-9 TGTGCCAGCAGTTGGGGGCAGAACACCGGGGAGCTGTTTTTT CASSWGQNTGELFF
TRBJ2-6 TRBD1 . TRBV6-1 TGTGCCAGCAGTCCGGGACAGGGTGGCTGGGCCAACGTCCTGACTTTC CASSPGQGGWANVLTF
TRBJ2-3 TRBD2 once TRBV7-2 TGTGCCAGCAGCCAAGGGACTAGCGCTACAGATACGCAGTATTTT CASSQGTSATDTQYF
TRBJ2-7 TRBD1 few TRBV20-1 TGCAGTGCCCATAAAACAGGGGCCCCCTACGAGCAGTACTTC CSAHKTGAPYEQYF
TRBJ2-3 . . TRBV7-7 TGTGCTAGCAGCCCTAGCGAGAGTAAGGCGGATACGCAGTATTTT CASSPSESKADTQYF
TRBJ1-1 . many TRBV28 TGTGCCAGCAATGGAGGGGCTTTTGCTTTCTTT CASNGGAFAFF
TRBJ2-7 . once TRBV3-1 TGTGCCAGCAGCCAACTGAAGGGCTACGAGCAGTACTTC CASSQLKGYEQYF
TRBJ2-6 . . TRBV11-2 TGTGCCAGCAGCTTGCTTCAGGATCCTGGGGCCAACGTCCTGACTTTC CASSLLQDPGANVLTF
TRBJ2-7 TRBD1 many TRBV20-1 TGCAGTGCTAGAGGCCCGGGACAGAGCTACGAGCAGTACTTC CSARGPGQSYEQYF
TRBJ2-3 TRBD2 many TRBV6-1 TGTGCCAGCAGTGCTAGTCTAGCGGGTGGTACAGATACGCAGTATTTT CASSASLAGGTDTQYF
TRBJ2-3 TRBD2 . TRBV19 TGTGCCAGTAGGGGACTAGCGGGAGGGCGCCGAGGAGATACGCAGTATTTT CASRGLAGGRRGDTQYF
TRBJ2-2 . . TRBV28 TGTGCCAGCAGTTCGCCTCCCGACCCCGGGGAGCTGTTTTTT CASSSPPDPGELFF
TRBJ2-1 TRBD2 many TRBV20-1 TGCAGTGCTAGATGGTTCATGGGCGGGAGAAATGAGCAGTTCTTC CSARWFMGGRNEQFF
TRBJ2-1 . many TRBV28 TGTGCCAGCAGCGCCCCCGGGGGGCGACAGTTTAATGAGCAGTTCTTC CASSAPGGRQFNEQFF
TRBJ2-3 . . TRBV29-1 TGCAGCGTTACGACTAGCACAGATACGCAGTATTTT CSVTTSTDTQYF
TRBJ1-5 TRBD1 many TRBV19 TGTGCCAGTAGTATGGTCGGGACAGGAGGCTTCAATCAGCCCCAGCATTTT CASSMVGTGGFNQPQHF